These T cell receptor beta chains were read from a single sample in a study of cytomegalovirus exposure and HLA in healthy donors. The data were produced by immunoSEQ multiplex PCR, yet TCRdb's version contains in-frame clones alone and is incomplete. The specimen's table records some 200,000 clones. Sequenced sample: PBMCs. These receptors all come from a man aged 25 to 40 in good health and CMV-seronegative. Each CDR3 is given with its conserved first and last residue. D genes are given only for firm matches.

TGTGCCTGGGAGCAGGGGGGTAGCTACACCTTC CAWEQGGSYTF TRBJ1-2 TRBD1 TRBV30
TGTGCCAGCAGCCAATTTCGGACAGCAATATACACCGGGGAGCTGTTTTTT CASSQFRTAIYTGELFF TRBJ2-2 - TRBV14
TGTGCCAGCAGCGGGGCCGGGACAGGAGTCGGGTCTACGCAGTATTTT CASSGAGTGVGSTQYF TRBJ2-3 TRBD1 TRBV5-4
TGTGCCAGTAGCCCCACAGGGGGAAATGAAAAACTGTTTTTT CASSPTGGNEKLFF TRBJ1-4 TRBD1 TRBV19
TGCGCCAGCAGCTTGTCCGCGGGGGTCTCCTACAATGAGCAGTTCTTC CASSLSAGVSYNEQFF TRBJ2-1 TRBD2 TRBV5-1
TGTGCCAGCAGCAAGCCCGGGAACCTCATTAGGAGCACAGATACGCAGTATTTT CASSKPGNLIRSTDTQYF TRBJ2-3 - TRBV21-1
TGTGCCAGCTACCCTCGAGCCCCGCTAGCGGCCCACTGGGGAGAGACCCAGTACTTC CASYPRAPLAAHWGETQYF TRBJ2-5 TRBD2 TRBV27
TGTGCCTGGAGTGGGACAGGGAATTACGAGCAGTACTTC CAWSGTGNYEQYF TRBJ2-7 TRBD1 TRBV30
TGCGCCAGCAGTGGGGGTAGCGGGAGGGTTGGAGAGCAGTACTTC CASSGGSGRVGEQYF TRBJ2-7 TRBD2 TRBV10-1
TGTGCCAGCAGTGAACCCGTGGTTGAGAAACTGTTTTTT CASSEPVVEKLFF TRBJ1-4 - TRBV25-1
TGTGCCAGCAGCTCGGACACTGGCTACACCTTC CASSSDTGYTF TRBJ1-2 - TRBV11-2
TGTGCCAGCAGCGGGGGGGTAGGGTTAAACGCGAACACCGGGGAGCTGTTTTTT CASSGGVGLNANTGELFF TRBJ2-2 - TRBV9
TGTGCCAGCACCCCCCGGTACTTC CASTPRYF TRBJ2-5 - TRBV2
TGTGCCAGCAGTGGATTAGTTGAGACGCAGTATTTT CASSGLVETQYF TRBJ2-3 - TRBV2
TGTGCCAGCAGCACACAGAAGGAAGGGACAGGGAATGAAGCTTTCTTT CASSTQKEGTGNEAFF TRBJ1-1 TRBD1 TRBV7-2
TGTGCCAGCAGCCTGACTGGAGCGTCAGAGACCCAGTACTTC CASSLTGASETQYF TRBJ2-5 - TRBV7-2